The 27 T cell receptor beta chains below all came from one sample that was sequenced in a study of T and B cells in COVID-19 patients. Blood genomic DNA input for TRB amplification was roughly 250-550 ng. BIOMED2 TRB-A/B primer pools were used in multiplex TRB PCR. TCRdb processed the multiplex PCR reads anew with MiXCR; each CDR3 protein has one entry. The sample has about 5,200 distinct CDR3 sequences, just under 20% seen once. The sample comprised blood. These receptors were collected from a human donor who had recovered from COVID-19.

Within the sample, this clonotype is medium-sized. The chain has TRBV7-9 and TRBJ2-6; D possibly uses TRBD1 or TRBD2 (5 bases each). The CDR3 loop spans 17 amino acids. Germline CDR1 and CDR2: SEHNR and FQNEAQ (reference sequence). V was pared by 11 bases and J by 10 bases, with 30 bases between. DNA for the CDR3: TGTGCCTTGCTCGTCGGACTTATCTTCTCTGGGGGTAACGTCCTGACTTTC. This gives the protein CALLVGLIFSGGNVLTF.

This clonotype is medium-sized within its sample. The CDR3 protein is CASSPRTSGSVGTGELFF. The CDR3 DNA reads as TGTGCCAGCAGTCCGAGGACTAGCGGGAGTGTTGGGACCGGGGAGCTGTTTTTT. This rearrangement joins TRBV27 to TRBJ2-2; 13 bases align to TRBD2. Germline assignment: CDR1 MNHEY and CDR2 SMNVEV (reference sequence). CDR3 length equals 18 residues. With 5 bases clipped from V and 5 bases from J, the junction kept 11 bases outside the gene matches.

By frequency in the sample, this clonotype is medium-sized (0.01 to 0.1%). The genes are TRBV20-1 and TRBJ2-1; weak D call: TRBD2 (7 bases). Per the germline V gene, CDR1 is DFQATT and CDR2 is SNEGSKA (reference sequence). V dropped 3 bases and J dropped 6 bases, with 18 bases sitting between them. This CDR3 is 15 amino acids long. In DNA form, the CDR3 reads TGCAGTGCTAGGAGAGAGGGGGGGACGATCAATGAGCAGTTCTTC. This translates into CSARREGGTINEQFF.

By share of the sample, this clonotype is medium-sized (0.01 to 0.1%). The chain is built from TRBV6-1 and TRBJ2-6, with 11 nucleotides matching TRBD1. The CDR3 is 17 amino acids. V lost 8 bases, J lost 0 bases, and 6 bases stayed unmatched. Germline V gene data show CDR1 as MNHNS and CDR2 as SASEGT. The CDR3 bases are TGTGCCAGCCATGGACAGGGGGCCGTCTCTGGGGCCAACGTCCTGACTTTC. This codes for CASHGQGAVSGANVLTF.

The chain couples TRBV7-3 to TRBJ1-6, with TRBD1 identical over 10 bases. V lost 2 bases and J lost 9; bases outside the gene matches: 4. Looked up from germline, CDR1 is SGHTA and CDR2 is FQGTGA. The CDR3 consists of 15 residues. This CDR3 reads CASSLGGTGVSPLHF. In DNA form, the CDR3 reads TGTGCCAGCAGCTTAGGGGGGACAGGGGTTTCACCCCTCCACTTT.

This clonotype was counted a few times. The genes are TRBV5-1 and TRBJ2-7; perhaps TRBD1 as D (6 bases). This CDR3 region has 16 residues. The germline CDR1 and CDR2 sequences are SGHRS and YFSETQ. V shed 0 bases and J shed 3 bases, with 16 bases lying between them. The DNA for the CDR3 is TGCGCCAGCAGCTTGGGGCAAGGTAAGGGGGACTACGAGCAGTACTTC. Translating it yields CASSLGQGKGDYEQYF.

This clonotype is medium-sized. The chain links TRBV27 to TRBJ2-2; 8 bases agree with TRBD1. V was clipped by 7 bases and J by 5 bases; unmatched bases: 9. Germline CDR1 MNHEY, CDR2 SMNVEV (reference sequence). CDR3 length: 15 residues. For the CDR3, the DNA is TGTGCCAGCAATCACCAGGGGGCTGTAACCGGGGAGCTGTTTTTT. Translation gives CASNHQGAVTGELFF.

By its share, this clonotype is medium-sized. The gene calls are TRBV27 and TRBJ2-2, with a weak D call TRBD1 (5 bases). The CDR3 contains 18 residues. From germline, CDR1 is MNHEY and CDR2 SMNVEV (reference sequence). V was clipped by 5 bases and J by 0 bases, with 19 bases between them. DNA of the CDR3: TGTGCCAGCAGTCAACAAACGGCGACAGTTGCGAACACCGGGGAGCTGTTTTTT. Amino acids: CASSQQTATVANTGELFF.

This clonotype was detected a few times. V gene TRBV10-3 combines with J gene TRBJ1-2, with D hard to call. Trimming took 0 bases from V and 8 from J, leaving 10 bases between them. Per the germline V gene, CDR1 is ENHRY and CDR2 is SYGVKD. This CDR3 has 13 residues. The CDR3 sequence is CAISESTAGGYTF. In DNA form, the CDR3 reads TGTGCCATCAGTGAGTCGACGGCGGGGGGCTACACCTTC.

This clonotype is medium-sized in the sample. The rearrangement joins TRBV10-3 to TRBJ2-2; TRBD1 is a possible D gene (5 bases). The CDR3 length is 14 residues. V was shortened by 5 bases and J by 0 bases, with 7 bases between the two germline ends. The germline V gene encodes CDR1 ENHRY and CDR2 SYGVKD. In DNA form, the CDR3 reads TGTGCCATCAGTCTGACAGCGAACACCGGGGAGCTGTTTTTT. Translation: CAISLTANTGELFF.

This clonotype ranks as medium-sized (0.01 to 0.1%). The chain couples TRBV18 to TRBJ2-7; TRBD2 might be the D (5 bases). V lost 3 bases and J lost 0, with 9 bases in between. The CDR3 runs 14 residues. Germline loops: CDR1 KGHSH, CDR2 LQKENI. The CDR3 sequence is CASSPYGDSYEQYF. The CDR3 coding sequence is TGTGCCAGCTCACCGTACGGGGACTCCTACGAGCAGTACTTC.

This clonotype has just one count. This sequence joins TRBV19 and TRBJ2-2; TRBD2 might be the D (5 bases). Germline CDR1 reads LNHDA; CDR2 reads SQIVND (reference sequence). V lost 3 bases, J lost 1 base, and 6 bases lay in between. The CDR3 runs 14 residues. CDR3 sequence reads: CASSIGLNTGELFF. The CDR3 coding sequence is TGTGCCAGTAGTATCGGACTGAACACCGGGGAGCTGTTTTTT.

This chain connects TRBV6-1 to TRBJ2-3; the match to TRBD2 covers 13 bases. The CDR3 loop spans 16 amino acids. Germline values: CDR1 MNHNS, CDR2 SASEGT. The trim removed 5 bases at V and 6 bases at J, leaving 8 bases unmatched. CDR3 nucleotides: TGTGCCAGCAGTTACTTACTAGCGGGGGGGCGGGATACGCAGTATTTT. Its translation: CASSYLLAGGRDTQYF.

By sample fraction, this clonotype is medium-sized (0.01 to 0.1%). The chain carries TRBV13 and TRBJ2-5; D unresolved. V lost 3 bases, J lost 4 bases, and 18 bases lay in between. The CDR3 has 16 residues. Germline values: CDR1 PRHDT, CDR2 FYEKMQ (reference sequence). CDR3 DNA sequence: TGTGCCAGCAGCTTCGGCTCTCTACCTGGATTAGAGACCCAGTACTTC. Protein: CASSFGSLPGLETQYF. The full variable domain, its missing parts supplied by reference TRBV13 and TRBJ2-5, is AAGVIQSPRHLIKEKRETATLKCYPIPRHDTVYWYQQGPGQDPQFLISFYEKMQSDKGSIPDRFSAQQFSDYHSELNMSSLELGDSALYFCASSFGSLPGLETQYFGPGTRLLVL.

This clonotype rates as medium-sized. V gene TRBV7-9 combines with J gene TRBJ2-3; 12 nucleotides line up with TRBD2. Per the germline V gene, CDR1 is SEHNR and CDR2 is FQNEAQ (reference sequence). The length of the CDR3 is 18 residues. V was pared by 5 bases and J by 2 bases, with 11 bases of the junction left unmatched. The CDR3 region has the DNA TGTGCCAGCAGCCCGGGACTAGCGGGTGCCTCTCACACAGATACGCAGTATTTT. Translating it yields CASSPGLAGASHTDTQYF.

This clonotype qualifies as medium-sized. V gene TRBV29-1 combines with J gene TRBJ1-1; D unclear. The V gene lost 7 bases and the J gene lost 1 base, with 4 bases spanning the gap. Germline V gene data show CDR1 as SQVTM and CDR2 as ANQGSEA. CDR3 length equals 10 residues. In DNA, the CDR3 is TGCAGCGCCCAGAACACTGAAGCTTTCTTT. The encoded protein is CSAQNTEAFF.

V is TRBV27 and J is TRBJ1-2; D is uncertain. Trimming removed 3 bases from V and 0 bases from J, with 8 bases in between. Per germline, CDR1 MNHEY and CDR2 SMNVEV (reference sequence). CDR3 size: 14 residues. CDR3 loop: CASSLEGANYGYTF. DNA for the CDR3: TGTGCCAGCAGTTTGGAGGGCGCTAACTATGGCTACACCTTC.

This clonotype is classed as medium-sized (0.01 to 0.1%). The J gene is TRBJ2-7, the V gene TRBV18; D may correspond to TRBD1 or TRBD2 (6 bases each). V lost 3 bases to trimming and J lost 6 bases, with 21 bases between them. Germline V gene lookup returns CDR1 KGHSH and CDR2 LQKENI. The CDR3 is 16 residues long. CDR3 coding DNA: TGTGCCAGCTCACCTATTGGGGGCAGGGAGGCTGGCGAGCAGTACTTC. It is translated as CASSPIGGREAGEQYF.

This clonotype is medium-sized by share. This sequence joins TRBV19 and TRBJ1-1, with D possibly TRBD1 on 5 matching bases. Germline V gives CDR1 LNHDA, CDR2 SQIVND (reference sequence). The CDR3 is 13 residues long. V was trimmed by 2 bases and J by 7 bases, leaving 11 bases between them. The CDR3 DNA reads TGTGCCAGTAGTATAAGCCGAGGGGTTGAAGCTTTCTTT. Translating gives CASSISRGVEAFF.

A note on this clonotype: The junction departs from germline at one end; a sequencing error may be responsible. The rearrangement uses TRBV29-1 and TRBJ2-1, with no clear D. Per germline, CDR1 SQVTM and CDR2 ANQGSEA. This CDR3 comprises 10 residues. Written as DNA, the CDR3 is TGCAGCGTGGCGTACAAGGAGCAGTGCTTC. Translated, it gives CSVAYKEQCF.

This clonotype is classed as medium-sized (0.01 to 0.1%). The chain couples TRBV18 to TRBJ2-3, with a tentative D call TRBD2 (5 bases). Germline V lookup: CDR1 KGHSH, CDR2 LQKENI. The CDR3 runs 15 residues. V was clipped by 4 bases and J by 0 bases, with 11 bases between them. DNA for the CDR3: TGTGCCAGCTCACGAGGACTTGAAAGCACAGATACGCAGTATTTT. Translating gives CASSRGLESTDTQYF.

This clonotype was seen a few times. This chain uses TRBV20-1 with TRBJ2-5; TRBD1 agrees at 12 bases. The CDR3 is 16 residues long. CDR1 DFQATT and CDR2 SNEGSKA come from the germline V gene (reference sequence). V was pared by 6 bases and J by 5 bases, with 13 bases of the junction left unmatched. CDR3 DNA sequence: TGCAGTGCCCTTTGGGGACAGGGGGCAATTGTGGAGACCCAGTACTTC. It codes for CSALWGQGAIVETQYF.

The sample holds a few counts of this clonotype. The V gene is TRBV10-2, the J gene TRBJ2-5, with D unclear. Germline V gene lookup returns CDR1 WSHSY and CDR2 SAAADI. Trimming left V 3 bases short and J 2 bases short, with 10 bases between. The CDR3 has 14 amino acids. CDR3 DNA sequence: TGCGCCAGCAGTGATAAGGGCAGGCAAGAGACCCAGTACTTC. Translating gives CASSDKGRQETQYF.

The V gene is TRBV7-9, the J gene TRBJ2-5; either TRBD1 or TRBD2 may fit D (5 bases each). The V end lost 5 bases, the J end lost 5 bases, and 15 bases lay between the germline ends. The CDR3 runs 14 residues. Germline CDR1 and CDR2: SEHNR and FQNEAQ (reference sequence). The CDR3 loop reads CASSHGTSGETQYF. The CDR3 DNA reads TGTGCCAGCAGCCACGGGACGTCTGGGGAGACCCAGTACTTC.

This clonotype was picked up a small number of times. The chain couples TRBV5-1 to TRBJ2-3, with TRBD2 identical over 15 bases. Germline loops: CDR1 SGHRS, CDR2 YFSETQ. CDR3 length: 18 residues. V gave up 3 bases and J gave up 0 bases; unmatched junction bases: 5. CDR3 sequence (DNA): TGCGCCAGCAGCTCGGGACTAGCGGGGGGTACTAGCACAGATACGCAGTATTTT. Protein: CASSSGLAGGTSTDTQYF.

This clonotype counts as medium-sized. The rearrangement links TRBV27 to TRBJ1-5; possible D gene TRBD1, 5 bases. This CDR3 spans 15 amino acids. Looked up from germline, CDR1 is MNHEY and CDR2 is SMNVEV (reference sequence). Between the trimmed V and J ends, which lost 7 bases and 3 bases, there was a span of 16 bases. CDR3 nucleotides: TGTGCCAGCAAGGCAGCAGGGTTCTACAATCAGCCCCAGCATTTT. Translated: CASKAAGFYNQPQHF.

This clonotype was detected a few times. The chain links TRBV20-1 to TRBJ2-7; the match to TRBD2 covers 10 bases. The CDR3 is 15 residues long. J lost 3 bases, V lost 0 bases, and 5 bases had no gene match. Germline V gene lookup returns CDR1 DFQATT and CDR2 SNEGSKA (reference sequence). The CDR3 region has the DNA TGCAGTGCTAGAGATTTAAGCGGGGGGGACTACGAGCAGTACTTC. This gives the protein CSARDLSGGDYEQYF.